This T cell receptor beta chain was captured by sequencing in a study of neoadjuvant nivolumab and ipilimumab in lung cancer. Turning to the study itself: The combination arm added day-1 ipilimumab 1 mg/kg to nivolumab 3 mg/kg on days 1, 15, 29.

Measured with immunoSEQ multiplex PCR; TCRdb has only the in-frame clones, and not every one. The sample carries 30,000 to 45,000 clones, about 91% recorded once. About this clone itself: Its target is unknown.

Germline trimming cut 5 bases from V and 1 base from J; bases unmatched to any gene: 2. The germline V gene has CDR1 KGHSH and CDR2 LQKENI. CDR3 length equals 14 residues. Study-level results: From pretherapy to surgery, tumor richness and clonality rose with dual therapy.

This chain joins TRBV18 and TRBJ1-1; 9 bases match TRBD1. This sample comprised peripheral blood, obtained before neoadjuvant nivolumab, alone or with ipilimumab. The TCR was taken from an adult with non-small cell lung cancer. CDR3: CASSGTGQNTEAFF. The CDR3 DNA reads as TGTGCCAGCTCAGGGACAGGGCAGAACACTGAAGCTTTCTTT.